The rows below give T cell receptor beta chains drawn from one sample of a study of immune evolution from preneoplasia to lung adenocarcinoma. Only in-frame clones appear in the TCRdb table, and some are missing; sequencing was by immunoSEQ multiplex PCR. The data show thousands of clones, under 85% seen once. Sequencing input: FFPE minimally invasive lung adenocarcinoma tissue. These receptors were taken from a person aged 50-75 years with lung adenocarcinoma. Both conserved end residues are part of each CDR3. D genes are given only for firm matches. A row's size may be missing; if present it is once, few, many or a size class.

NA	16	NA	TRBV19	TRBJ1-5	CASSMQGWGSNQPQHF	TGTGCCAGTAGTATGCAGGGGTGGGGGTCCAATCAGCCCCAGCATTTT
TRBD1	14	NA	TRBV29-1	TRBJ1-1	CSARDSSMNTEAFF	TGCAGCGCAAGGGACAGCTCCATGAACACTGAAGCTTTCTTT
NA	16	NA	TRBV5-1	TRBJ2-7	CASSLGVRERSYEQYF	TGCGCCAGCAGCTTGGGGGTTCGGGAGCGCTCCTACGAGCAGTACTTC
NA	15	NA	TRBV6-5	TRBJ2-5	CASSSYRAGGETQYF	TGTGCCAGCAGTTCGTACAGGGCGGGTGGGGAGACCCAGTACTTC
NA	13	NA	TRBV6-5	TRBJ1-2	CASTQRGSYGYTF	TGTGCCAGCACCCAAAGAGGGTCTTATGGCTACACCTTC
NA	14	NA	TRBV7-3	TRBJ1-1	CASSLTGTATEAFF	TGTGCCAGCAGCTTAACCGGGACGGCTACTGAAGCTTTCTTT
NA	14	once	TRBV28	TRBJ1-1	CASSLISENTEAFF	TGTGCCAGCAGTTTAATATCAGAGAACACTGAAGCTTTCTTT
NA	18	NA	TRBV4-1	TRBJ2-1	CASSQDTPSGTYYNEQFF	TGCGCCAGCAGCCAAGACACCCCTTCCGGGACATATTACAATGAGCAGTTCTTC
TRBD2	14	NA	TRBV7-2	TRBJ2-7	CASSPGGGAREQYF	TGTGCCAGCAGCCCCGGCGGGGGGGCTCGAGAGCAGTACTTC
TRBD2	12	NA	TRBV14	TRBJ2-7	CASSRSGDEQYF	TGTGCCAGCAGCCGCAGCGGGGACGAGCAGTACTTC
NA	17	NA	TRBV28	TRBJ1-5	CASRTDAGIVSNQPQHF	TGTGCCAGCAGAACGGACGCAGGGATCGTTAGCAATCAGCCCCAGCATTTT
TRBD1	11	NA	TRBV5-1	TRBJ2-1	CASKGANEQFF	TGCGCCAGCAAGGGGGCAAATGAGCAGTTCTTC
NA	11	few	TRBV28	TRBJ1-4	CASSETRKLFF	TGTGCCAGCTCAGAGACCAGAAAACTGTTTTTT
NA	14	NA	TRBV4-2	TRBJ1-2	CASSQVLEDYGYTF	TGTGCCAGCAGCCAAGTGCTGGAGGACTATGGCTACACCTTC
TRBD1	16	once	TRBV25-1	TRBJ1-3	CASSAGATGGLDTIYF	TGTGCCAGCAGTGCCGGGGCGACAGGGGGCTTGGACACCATATATTTT
TRBD1	12	NA	TRBV27	TRBJ1-1	CASSLSGGQAFF	TGTGCCAGCAGTTTATCAGGGGGCCAAGCTTTCTTT
NA	12	NA	TRBV4-1	TRBJ1-5	CASSQPGQPQHF	TGCGCCAGCAGCCAACCCGGTCAGCCCCAGCATTTT
NA	13	NA	TRBV7-9	TRBJ2-7	CASSSPRSYEQYF	TGTGCCAGCAGCTCCCCTCGGTCTTACGAGCAGTACTTC
NA	15	NA	TRBV7-2	TRBJ1-2	CASSLAREGIYGYTF	TGTGCCAGCAGCTTAGCAAGGGAGGGCATTTATGGCTACACCTTC